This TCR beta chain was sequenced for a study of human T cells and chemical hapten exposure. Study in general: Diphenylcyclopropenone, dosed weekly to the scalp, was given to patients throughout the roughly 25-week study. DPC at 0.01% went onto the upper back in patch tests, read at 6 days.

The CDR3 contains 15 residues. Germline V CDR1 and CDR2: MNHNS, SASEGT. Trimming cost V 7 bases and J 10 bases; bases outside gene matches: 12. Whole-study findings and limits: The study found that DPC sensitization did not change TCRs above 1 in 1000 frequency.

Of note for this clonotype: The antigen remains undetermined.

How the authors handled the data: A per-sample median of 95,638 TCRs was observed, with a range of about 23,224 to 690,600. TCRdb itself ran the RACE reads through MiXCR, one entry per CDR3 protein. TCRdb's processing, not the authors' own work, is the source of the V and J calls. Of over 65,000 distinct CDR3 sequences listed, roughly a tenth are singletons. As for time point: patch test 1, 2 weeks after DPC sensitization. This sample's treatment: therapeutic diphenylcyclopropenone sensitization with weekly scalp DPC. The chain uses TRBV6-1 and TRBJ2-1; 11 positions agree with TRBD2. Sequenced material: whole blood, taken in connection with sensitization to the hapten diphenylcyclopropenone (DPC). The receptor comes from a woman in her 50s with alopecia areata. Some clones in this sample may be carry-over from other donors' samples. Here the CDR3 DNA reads TGTGCCAGCATCCTAGCGACTAGCGGGGTAGGGGAGCAGTTCTTC. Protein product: CASILATSGVGEQFF.